This is a list of T cell receptor beta chains from one sample in a study of blood T cell repertoires in COVID-19. The method was immunoSEQ multiplex PCR; TCRdb's version includes in-frame clones alone and lacks a portion of them. The sample contains roughly 250,000 clones, approximately 86% of which appear only once. Sequencing was carried out using PBMCs or T cells enriched from blood (not recorded which). Receptors were obtained from a woman aged 40 to 49 with acute COVID-19. CDR3s include the opening cysteine and the closing phenylalanine or tryptophan. The D gene is left open where the match is weak. Not every row has a clone size; where given, it reads once, few, many or a size class.

clone_size,v_call,d_call,cdr3_length,j_call,cdr3_nt,cdr3_aa
NA,TRBV7-9,TRBD1,16,TRBJ1-2,TGTGCCAGCAGCTTAGGAGGGGGACAGGGGGCGTATGGCTACACCTTC,CASSLGGGQGAYGYTF
NA,TRBV4-1,TRBD1,19,TRBJ1-2,TGCGCCAGCAGCCAAGATCCACGGACAGGGTCGAAATCAAACTATGGCTACACCTTC,CASSQDPRTGSKSNYGYTF
NA,TRBV27,NA,16,TRBJ2-7,TGTGCCAGCAGTTTATCGCCGGGATCGAGCTCCTACGAGCAGTACTTC,CASSLSPGSSSYEQYF
NA,TRBV3-1/TRBV3-2,TRBD1,17,TRBJ1-2,TGTGCCAGCAGCCAAGAGGGCAGGGGGCAATTAGAATATGGCTACACCTTC,CASSQEGRGQLEYGYTF
NA,TRBV27,NA,14,TRBJ2-2,TGTGCCAGCAGGATCGACTCAAACACCGGGGAGCTGTTTTTT,CASRIDSNTGELFF
NA,TRBV7-9,TRBD2,17,TRBJ2-3,TGTGCCAGCAGCTTTAGCGGGAGGGCCCCCAGGGGAGATACGCAGTATTTT,CASSFSGRAPRGDTQYF
NA,TRBV29-1,TRBD2,17,TRBJ2-2,TGCAGCGTTGAAATCCCCCTAGCGGGAAGGAACACCGGGGAGCTGTTTTTT,CSVEIPLAGRNTGELFF
NA,TRBV4-2,TRBD1,14,TRBJ1-2,TGTGCCAGCAGCCAGTCGACAGGGCCTTATGGCTACACCTTC,CASSQSTGPYGYTF
NA,TRBV10-1,NA,11,TRBJ2-7,TGCGCCAGCAGTGACAGGGGCGAGCAGTACTTC,CASSDRGEQYF
NA,TRBV5-4,TRBD1,16,TRBJ2-1,TGTGCCAGCAGCGGAACGGGACAGCTGATCAACAATGAGCAGTTCTTC,CASSGTGQLINNEQFF
once,TRBV2,NA,13,TRBJ2-7,TGTGCCAGCAGTGACCAGGGTTCCTACGAGCAGTACTTC,CASSDQGSYEQYF
few,TRBV21-1,NA,16,TRBJ2-7,TGTGCCAGCAGCAAGGCCTATGGGCAGGAATCCTACGAGCAGTACTTC,CASSKAYGQESYEQYF
NA,TRBV24-1,TRBD2,16,TRBJ2-1,TGTGCCACCAGTGTCGTTAGCGGGAGCTCCTACAATGAGCAGTTCTTC,CATSVVSGSSYNEQFF
once,TRBV11-3,TRBD2,16,TRBJ2-3,TGTGCCAGCAGCTTAGAAGGCGGGAGAAGGGCAGATACGCAGTATTTT,CASSLEGGRRADTQYF
NA,TRBV18,NA,16,TRBJ2-1,TGTGCCAGCTCACCAAGGCGGTGGAGCTCCTACAATGAGCAGTTCTTC,CASSPRRWSSYNEQFF
NA,TRBV5-1,TRBD1,15,TRBJ1-1,TGCGCCAGCAGCGCCGACAGGGTGGAGAACACTGAAGCTTTCTTT,CASSADRVENTEAFF
NA,TRBV19,NA,18,TRBJ1-3,TGTGCCAGTAGTGTAGAGACCCCTGGGACACTGACTGGAAACACCATATATTTT,CASSVETPGTLTGNTIYF
NA,TRBV4-2,NA,16,TRBJ2-5,TGTGCCAGCAGCCAAGATGTCGGGGCAGGGGCTGAGACCCAGTACTTC,CASSQDVGAGAETQYF
once,TRBV12-3/TRBV12-4,TRBD2,13,TRBJ2-7,TGTGCCAGCAGACGGACTAGCGGGAGTCGGAAGTACTTC,CASRRTSGSRKYF
NA,TRBV18,TRBD2,18,TRBJ2-3,TGTGCCAGCTCACCGGGTTTTGGAGGACTAGCGGGAGGGAATACGCAGTATTTT,CASSPGFGGLAGGNTQYF
NA,TRBV6-6,TRBD1,12,TRBJ2-7,TGTGCCAGCAGTAGACAGGGTTACGAGCAGTACTTC,CASSRQGYEQYF
NA,TRBV5-4,NA,15,TRBJ1-4,TGTGCCAGCAGCTTGTTGGCAGGGGAGAATGAAAAACTGTTTTTT,CASSLLAGENEKLFF